This section outlines one TCR beta chain sequence together with its context. Its antigen is not identified. The CDR3 is 15 amino acids. The J segment lost 1 base and the V segment lost 6 bases, leaving 5 bases of the junction unmatched. Germline V gene data show CDR1 as SNHLY and CDR2 as FYNNEI. The sample originates from a study of Ad26.COV2.S vaccination and SARS-CoV-2 variants. Study overall: The vaccine Ad26.COV2.S was put into the muscle once, or twice with 56 days between.

Whole-study results and caveats: The authors reported substantial breadth in spike-specific CD8+ and CD4+ T cell responses after vaccination. Similar non-spike TCR breadth was observed in recipients of vaccine and of placebo.

Here immunoSEQ multiplex PCR was the method, and the copy in TCRdb shows in-frame clones only, minus some. Of hundreds of thousands of clones listed, more than 80% were seen once; the top ten hold about 1.5%. Treatment meaning: around 19 received Ad26.COV2.S at low or high dose, single or two shots; a few received placebo; per-sample allocation not given. Sampling took place 63 days after the first vaccine or placebo injection. An Ad26 vector was used to express Wuhan-strain SARS-CoV-2 spike as the vaccine. The TCR sequence derives from a person between 18 and 65 years old who received the Ad26.COV2.S COVID-19 vaccine or a placebo. The sequences come from peripheral blood, collected in a trial of Ad26.COV2.S vaccine versus placebo. The chain couples TRBV2 to TRBJ1-1; 10 nucleotides line up with TRBD1. CDR3 sequence: CASSKGQGTNTEAFF. CDR3 in DNA: TGTGCCAGCAGCAAGGGACAGGGGACGAACACTGAAGCTTTCTTT.